The 27 T cell receptor beta chains presented below share a single source sample, sequenced in a study of prognosis after radiotherapy for stage I lung cancer. Amplicons of TCR beta CDR3 were generated from genomic DNA by two-round multiplex PCR. Every TRBV and TRBJ gene had its own specific primer in first-round PCR. TCRdb itself ran the multiplex PCR reads through MiXCR, one entry per CDR3 protein. The sample has 30,000 to 35,000 distinct CDR3 sequences, 32% seen once. Sample: PBMCs, taken before or after stereotactic body radiation therapy (not recorded which). The receptors were sampled from a donor aged 50 or older with non-small cell lung cancer.

As concerns this clonotype: The junction and the germline gene differ at one end; a read error may be behind it. The V and J genes are TRBV13 and TRBJ2-4, with TRBD1 matching over 7 bases. The CDR3 consists of 15 residues. CDR1 PRHDT and CDR2 FYEKMQ come from the germline V gene (reference sequence). DNA for the CDR3: TGTGCCAGCAACTTGGTCGGGACAGCCGAAAACATTCAGTACTTC. Its protein is CASNLVGTAENIQYF.

This clonotype has at least ten counts. The V gene is TRBV18, the J gene TRBJ2-7; TRBD2 matches at 9 bases. Germline V CDR1 and CDR2: KGHSH, LQKENI. The CDR3 has 16 amino acids. The V and J ends lost 0 bases and 5 bases, in that order; junction bases with no gene match: 8. In DNA form, the CDR3 reads TGTGCCAGCTCACCACCCGCGGGCGGGAGGGCCAACGAGCAGTACTTC. Encoded protein: CASSPPAGGRANEQYF.

The gene calls are TRBV28 and TRBJ2-7, with a tentative D call TRBD1 (7 bases). Per germline, CDR1 MDHEN and CDR2 SYDVKM. The V end lost 10 bases, the J end lost 6 bases, and 22 bases lay between the germline ends. The CDR3 covers 14 residues. The CDR3 reads CAINRVTGEAEQYF. The CDR3 nucleotides are TGTGCCATCAATAGGGTTACAGGGGAGGCCGAGCAGTACTTC.

This clonotype was detected many times. The chain joins TRBV6-1 to TRBJ1-1; no reliable D call. Germline V gene data show CDR1 as MNHNS and CDR2 as SASEGT. Trimming removed 6 bases from V and 0 bases from J, with 8 bases in between. The CDR3 consists of 13 residues. CDR3 amino acids: CASSRVMNTEAFF. The CDR3, as DNA: TGTGCCAGCAGCCGGGTTATGAACACTGAAGCTTTCTTT.

The sample holds many counts of this clonotype. V gene TRBV20-1 combines with J gene TRBJ2-7; 10 nucleotides agree with TRBD2. After removal of 3 bases from V and 5 bases from J, the junction contained 13 bases not matched to a gene. Germline CDR1 DFQATT, CDR2 SNEGSKA (reference sequence). CDR3 length: 16 residues. The CDR3: CSARPLAGDPIHEQYF. CDR3 DNA sequence: TGCAGTGCTAGGCCCCTAGCGGGAGATCCCATCCACGAGCAGTACTTC.

Remarks on this clonotype: This may stem from a read error, because a much larger clone lies one nucleotide away. CDR3 amino acids: CALLRNEQYF. The CDR3 bases are TGTGCCCTACTACGAAACGAGCAGTACTTC. V gene TRBV7-7 combines with J gene TRBJ2-7; D is unclear. The V end was cut by 11 bases, the J end by 5 bases, with 10 bases between. The CDR3 is made up of 10 amino acids. Germline V gene data show CDR1 as SSHAT and CDR2 as FNYEAQ (reference sequence).

There are many counts of this clonotype. The chain joins TRBV9 to TRBJ1-1, with 10 bases matching TRBD1. The CDR3 is 15 amino acids. Trimming removed 0 bases from V and 4 bases from J; junction bases left unmatched: 3. The germline CDR1 and CDR2 sequences are SGDLS and YYNGEE. In DNA, the CDR3 is TGTGCCAGCAGCGTAGGGACAGGGGGGAGCACTGAAGCTTTCTTT. Amino acids: CASSVGTGGSTEAFF.

By frequency in the sample, this clonotype is medium-sized (0.01 to 0.1%). The chain is built from TRBV6-8 and TRBJ2-7, with D possibly TRBD2 on 6 matching bases. CDR3 length equals 14 residues. Deletions cut 7 bases from V and 5 bases from J, with 18 bases between. Germline assignment: CDR1 MNHGY and CDR2 SAAAGT. CDR3 sequence (DNA): TGTGCCAGCACCTCCCGGATGGGGGGAGACGAGCAGTACTTC. Translation: CASTSRMGGDEQYF.

This clonotype was detected a few times. The chain links TRBV7-2 to TRBJ2-1, with 9 bases aligning to TRBD1. The ends lost 3 bases at V and 8 bases at J; junction bases unmatched: 5. The CDR3 runs 14 residues. The germline V gene has CDR1 SGHTA and CDR2 FQGNSA. The CDR3 is CASSLDRGRDEQFF. The CDR3 DNA reads TGTGCCAGCAGCTTGGACAGGGGACGCGATGAGCAGTTCTTC.

This clonotype was detected ten times or more. The V and J genes are TRBV3-1 and TRBJ2-3, with TRBD1 matching over 9 bases. CDR3 size: 14 residues. The V gene end was trimmed by 6 bases and the J gene end by 2 bases; junction bases not matched to a gene: 3. The germline CDR1 and CDR2 sequences are LGHDT and YNNKEL (reference sequence). CDR3 protein: CASSRDRVTDTQYF. The CDR3 nucleotides read TGTGCCAGCAGTCGGGACAGGGTCACAGATACGCAGTATTTT.

This clonotype was picked up one time. The CDR3 does not close with the conserved phenylalanine or tryptophan, likely indicating a read error. The genes are TRBV20-1 and TRBJ2-6; D gene unclear. The CDR3 is 15 residues long. Germline assignment: CDR1 DFQATT and CDR2 SNEGSKA (reference sequence). Trimming cost V 3 bases and J 1 base, with 10 bases left between them. This chain's CDR3 is CSASSERSGANVLTS. The CDR3 DNA follows: TGCAGTGCTAGCAGCGAACGGTCTGGGGCCAACGTCCTGACTTCC.

On this clonotype: This may stem from a read error, because a much larger clone lies one nucleotide away. The chain's CDR3 is CASIPGESRGDIQYF. For the CDR3, the DNA is TGTGCCAGCATCCCCGGGGAAAGCAGGGGTGACATTCAGTACTTC. The gene calls are TRBV6-1 and TRBJ2-4; TRBD1 might be the D (6 bases). This CDR3 is built from 15 residues. The germline V gene has CDR1 MNHNS and CDR2 SASEGT. Between the trimmed V and J ends, which lost 7 bases and 8 bases, there was a span of 21 bases.

To note about this clonotype: A far larger clone is just one base off, so this is likely a read error. The rearrangement uses TRBV6-1 and TRBJ2-2; D is unresolved. The CDR3 is 12 residues long. Germline V gene sequence: CDR1 MNHNS, CDR2 SASEGT. V shed 4 bases and J shed 5 bases, with 5 bases lying between them. CDR3 amino acids: CASSGDTGELFF. As DNA, the CDR3 is TGTGCCAGCAGTGGAGATACCGGGGAGCTGTTTTTT.

This clonotype was recorded many times. The chain is built from TRBV10-3 and TRBJ1-2; no firm D call. The germline gives CDR1 ENHRY, CDR2 SYGVKD. CDR3 length equals 14 residues. Trimming pared 0 bases from V and 7 bases from J, leaving 12 bases between. CDR3 residues: CAISESVETAGYTF. DNA of the CDR3: TGTGCCATCAGTGAGTCGGTCGAGACGGCTGGCTACACCTTC.

The gene calls are TRBV5-1 and TRBJ2-5; 9 nucleotides align to TRBD2. Germline V gene sequence: CDR1 SGHRS, CDR2 YFSETQ. V was clipped by 0 bases and J by 0 bases; unmatched bases: 6. The CDR3 is 17 amino acids. This chain's CDR3 is CASSLGGRAMYQETQYF. CDR3 bases: TGCGCCAGCAGCTTGGGCGGGAGGGCGATGTACCAAGAGACCCAGTACTTC.

The chain links TRBV6-1 to TRBJ1-6; no definite D call. The germline V gene has CDR1 MNHNS and CDR2 SASEGT. V was shortened by 6 bases and J by 5 bases, with 5 bases between the two germline ends. The CDR3 has 12 residues. The CDR3 protein is CASRDNNSPLHF. CDR3 DNA sequence: TGTGCCAGCAGAGACAATAATTCACCCCTCCACTTT.

This sequence joins TRBV2 and TRBJ1-1; unclear D gene. The CDR3 extends over 11 amino acids. Trimming shortened V by 1 base and J by 7 bases, and 4 bases separated the two germline ends. In germline, CDR1 is SNHLY, CDR2 FYNNEI. The CDR3 loop reads CASSEGFEAFF. The CDR3 nucleotides read TGTGCCAGCAGTGAAGGCTTTGAAGCTTTCTTT.

Notes on this clonotype: A single base is all that separates this from a far larger clone, so a read error is likely. The CDR3 region has the DNA TGTGCCACCAGCCCCGAGAGTCGGACTAGCGGGAGAGACGAGCAGTACTTC. This sequence encodes CATSPESRTSGRDEQYF. The V gene is TRBV15, the J gene TRBJ2-7; 13 bases fit TRBD2. Germline loops: CDR1 LNHNV, CDR2 YYDKDF (reference sequence). With 5 bases clipped from V and 5 bases from J, the junction kept 12 bases outside the gene matches. This CDR3 spans 17 amino acids.

Only a few counts were recorded for this clonotype. A much larger clone differs from this one at a single base, so this may be a read error. The chain joins TRBV12-3 or TRBV12-4 to TRBJ2-7; no firm D call. Trimming stripped 8 bases from V and 2 bases from J, with 10 bases between. The length of the CDR3 is 12 residues. The CDR3 bases are TGTGCCAGCCGTAAGGCCACCTACGAGCAGTACTTC. This codes for CASRKATYEQYF.

The sample holds many counts of this clonotype. The chain combines TRBV29-1 with TRBJ2-7, with 10 bases that match TRBD1. V lost 4 bases to trimming and J lost 5 bases; unmatched junction nucleotides: 5. CDR3 length: 13 amino acids. Germline-derived CDR1 and CDR2 are SQVTM and ANQGSEA. CDR3 protein: CSVGGQGINEQYF. DNA for the CDR3: TGCAGCGTTGGGGGACAGGGGATCAACGAGCAGTACTTC.

To note about this clonotype: This is likely an artifact of a read error, given a far larger clone one base away. The V and J genes are TRBV6-2 or TRBV6-3 and TRBJ2-7; D possibly matches TRBD1 or TRBD2 (5 bases each). The CDR3 runs to 16 residues. The germline gives CDR1 MNHEY, CDR2 SVGEGT. V lost 6 bases, J lost 7 bases, and 25 bases lay in between. The CDR3 coding sequence is TGTGCCAGCAGCGAAGGGGCGGGCTTGGTCTACAATGAGCAGTACTTC. This translates into CASSEGAGLVYNEQYF.

At least ten counts were recorded for this clonotype. The chain has TRBV2 and TRBJ2-1; TRBD2 matches 13 bases. CDR3 size: 15 residues. Germline V gives CDR1 SNHLY, CDR2 FYNNEI. The V segment lost 3 bases and the J segment 7 bases; nucleotides outside the gene matches: 3. The CDR3 reads CASSEGTSGINEQFF. The CDR3 DNA reads as TGTGCCAGCAGTGAGGGGACTAGCGGGATTAATGAGCAGTTCTTC.

This clonotype was detected ten times or more. The chain links TRBV18 to TRBJ1-4; tentatively, D is TRBD1 (5 bases). V was shortened by 2 bases and J by 3 bases, with 7 bases between the two germline ends. CDR1 is KGHSH, CDR2 LQKENI, per germline. CDR3 length: 14 amino acids. As DNA, the CDR3 is TGTGCCAGCTCACCAGCCAGGGCTAATGAAAAACTGTTTTTT. It encodes CASSPARANEKLFF.

This clonotype was counted a single time. This probably arose from a read error, given a far larger clone one base away. This rearrangement joins TRBV6-4 to TRBJ2-1; D remains ambiguous. V gave up 5 bases and J gave up 6 bases, with 17 bases separating them. In germline, CDR1 is MRHNA, CDR2 SNTAGT. The length of the CDR3 is 15 residues. CDR3 loop: CASSLVENWGNEQFF. In DNA form, the CDR3 reads TGTGCCAGCAGTCTCGTGGAGAACTGGGGCAATGAGCAGTTCTTC.

The chain links TRBV28 to TRBJ2-1, with TRBD2 identical over 9 bases. The CDR3 covers 13 residues. V gave up 8 bases and J gave up 9 bases; unmatched junction bases: 8. Germline CDR1 and CDR2: MDHEN and SYDVKM. The CDR3 spells CASGLAGYGEQFF. The CDR3 DNA reads TGTGCCAGCGGGCTAGCGGGATATGGTGAGCAGTTCTTC.

Only one count was recorded for this clonotype. A far larger clone is only one base removed, so a read error is likely. V is TRBV6-4 and J is TRBJ2-1; tentatively, D is TRBD1 (6 bases). The germline CDR1 and CDR2 sequences are MRHNA and SNTAGT. The CDR3 has 14 residues. The CDR3 DNA follows: TGTGCCAGCACCGGACAGATAACCAACAATGAGCAGTCCTTC. It encodes CASTGQITNNEQSF.

This clonotype was seen repeatedly, ten times or more. CDR3 region: CASSQFKGVISSYEQYF. The DNA of the CDR3 is TGCGCCAGCAGCCAATTTAAGGGGGTTATCAGCTCCTACGAGCAGTACTTC. The rearrangement uses TRBV4-1 and TRBJ2-7; D is perhaps TRBD1 (6 bases). Germline V lookup: CDR1 MGHRA, CDR2 YSYEKL. V dropped 2 bases and J dropped 0 bases, with 17 bases sitting between them. The CDR3 runs to 17 residues.